This TCR beta chain was found in a study of T cells in tumors and immune-related adverse events. Sequencing was performed with immunoSEQ multiplex PCR; in TCRdb, only in-frame clones are kept and a portion is missing. The sample records roughly 23,000 clones, over 80% being singletons. The sample was lymph node tissue, taken from a patient treated with anti-PD-1 therapy. This clonotype was obtained from a female donor with metastatic renal cell carcinoma.

The CDR3 DNA follows: TGCGCCAGCAGCTCGGAGGGGGCGCGGGGCACTGAAGCTTTCTTT. This translates into CASSSEGARGTEAFF. The chain recombines TRBV5-1 with TRBJ1-1, with 7 bases that match TRBD1. This CDR3 comprises 15 residues. Germline CDR1 SGHRS, CDR2 YFSETQ. V was pared by 3 bases and J by 4 bases, with 9 bases of the junction left unmatched.